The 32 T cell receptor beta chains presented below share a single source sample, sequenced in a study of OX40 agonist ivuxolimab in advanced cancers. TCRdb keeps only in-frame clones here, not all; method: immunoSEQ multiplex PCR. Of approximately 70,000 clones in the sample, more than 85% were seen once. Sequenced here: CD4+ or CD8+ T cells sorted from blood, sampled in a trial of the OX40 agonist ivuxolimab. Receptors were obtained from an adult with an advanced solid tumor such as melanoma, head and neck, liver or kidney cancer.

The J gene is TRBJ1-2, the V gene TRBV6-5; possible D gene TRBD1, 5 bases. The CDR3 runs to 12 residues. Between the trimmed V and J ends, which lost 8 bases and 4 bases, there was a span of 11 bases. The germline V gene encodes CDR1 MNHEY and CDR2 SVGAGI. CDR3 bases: TGTGCCAGCGCAGGGACGGTCTATGGCTACACCTTC. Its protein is CASAGTVYGYTF.

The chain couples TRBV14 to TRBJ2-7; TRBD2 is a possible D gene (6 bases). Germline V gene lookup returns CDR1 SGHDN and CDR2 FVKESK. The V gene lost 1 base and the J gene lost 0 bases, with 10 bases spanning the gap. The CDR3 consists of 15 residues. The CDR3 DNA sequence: TGTGCCAGCAGCCAAGGCCTAGCGTTCTCCTACGAGCAGTACTTC. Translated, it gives CASSQGLAFSYEQYF.

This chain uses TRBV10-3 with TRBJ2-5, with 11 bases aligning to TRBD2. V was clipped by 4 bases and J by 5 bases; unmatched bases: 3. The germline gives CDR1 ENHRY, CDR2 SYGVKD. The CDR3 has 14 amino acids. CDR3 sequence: CAISGLAGMETQYF. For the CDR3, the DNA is TGTGCCATCAGTGGACTAGCGGGGATGGAGACCCAGTACTTC.

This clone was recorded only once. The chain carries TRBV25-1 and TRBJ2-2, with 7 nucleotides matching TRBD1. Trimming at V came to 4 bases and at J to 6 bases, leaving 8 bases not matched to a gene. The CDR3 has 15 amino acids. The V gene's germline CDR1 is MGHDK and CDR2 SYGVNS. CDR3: CASSAHGTVPGELFF. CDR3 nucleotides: TGTGCCAGCAGTGCCCACGGGACAGTGCCCGGGGAGCTGTTTTTT.

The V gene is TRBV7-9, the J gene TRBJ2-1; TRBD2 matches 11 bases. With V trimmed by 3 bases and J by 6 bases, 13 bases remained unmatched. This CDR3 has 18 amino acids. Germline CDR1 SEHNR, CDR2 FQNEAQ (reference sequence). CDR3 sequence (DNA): TGTGCCAGCAGCTTGTTTCGGTCTAGCGGGGGGCCGGGCAATGAGCAGTTCTTC. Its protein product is CASSLFRSSGGPGNEQFF.

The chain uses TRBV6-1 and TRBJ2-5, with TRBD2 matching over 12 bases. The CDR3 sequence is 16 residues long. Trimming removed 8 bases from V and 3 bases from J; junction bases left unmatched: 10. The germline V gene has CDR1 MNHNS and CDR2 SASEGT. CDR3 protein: CASGGLAGGNEETQYF. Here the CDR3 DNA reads TGTGCCAGCGGTGGGCTAGCGGGGGGGAACGAAGAGACCCAGTACTTC.

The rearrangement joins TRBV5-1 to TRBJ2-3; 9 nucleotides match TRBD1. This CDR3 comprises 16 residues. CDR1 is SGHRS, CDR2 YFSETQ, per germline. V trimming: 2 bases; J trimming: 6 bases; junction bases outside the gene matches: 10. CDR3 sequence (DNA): TGCGCCAGCAGCTTCAGACAGGGGGAAGTGTTTGATACGCAGTATTTT. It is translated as CASSFRQGEVFDTQYF.

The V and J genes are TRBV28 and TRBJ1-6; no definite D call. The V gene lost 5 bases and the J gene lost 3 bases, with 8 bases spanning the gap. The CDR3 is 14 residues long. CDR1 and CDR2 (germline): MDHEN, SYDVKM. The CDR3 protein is CASSGPSYNSPLHF. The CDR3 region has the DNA TGTGCCAGCAGTGGACCGAGCTATAATTCACCCCTCCACTTT. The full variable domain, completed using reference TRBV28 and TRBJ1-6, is DVKVTQSSRYLVKRTGEKVFLECVQDMDHENMFWYRQDPGLGLRLIYFSYDVKMKEKGDIPEGYSVSREKKERFSLILESASTNQTSMYLCASSGPSYNSPLHFGNGTRLTVT.

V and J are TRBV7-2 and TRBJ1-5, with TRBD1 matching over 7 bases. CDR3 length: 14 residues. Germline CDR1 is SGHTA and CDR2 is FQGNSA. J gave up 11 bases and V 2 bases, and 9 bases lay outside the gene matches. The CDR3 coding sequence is TGTGCCAGCAGCTTAAACAGGGGTGGGGAAGCCCAGCATTTT. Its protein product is CASSLNRGGEAQHF.

The CDR3 DNA reads as TGTGCCAGCGCACCAAAGAAGGGGACCTCTCAAGAGACCCAGTACTTC. Encoded protein: CASAPKKGTSQETQYF. J is TRBJ2-5 and V is TRBV14; TRBD1 or TRBD2 may be the D gene (5 bases each). CDR1 is SGHDN, CDR2 FVKESK, per germline. The CDR3 sequence is 16 residues long. Trimming shortened V by 8 bases and J by 2 bases, and 21 bases separated the two germline ends.

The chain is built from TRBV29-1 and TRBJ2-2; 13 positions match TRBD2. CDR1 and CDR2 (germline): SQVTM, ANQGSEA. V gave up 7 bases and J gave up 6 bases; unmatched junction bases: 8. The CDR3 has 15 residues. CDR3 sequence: CSASTSGGASGELFF. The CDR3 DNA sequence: TGCAGCGCCTCTACTAGCGGGGGGGCCTCCGGGGAGCTGTTTTTT.

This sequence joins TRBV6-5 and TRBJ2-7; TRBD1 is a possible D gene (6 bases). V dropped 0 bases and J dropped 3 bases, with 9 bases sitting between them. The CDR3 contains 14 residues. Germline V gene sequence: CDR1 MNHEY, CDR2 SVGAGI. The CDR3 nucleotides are TGTGCCAGCAGTTACTCAAAAGGGGGCTACGAGCAGTACTTC. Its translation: CASSYSKGGYEQYF.

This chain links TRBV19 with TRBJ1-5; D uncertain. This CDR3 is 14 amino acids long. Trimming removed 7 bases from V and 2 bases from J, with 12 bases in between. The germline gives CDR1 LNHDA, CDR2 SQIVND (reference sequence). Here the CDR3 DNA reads TGTGCCAGTATCTCGGCCCGGGGCAATCAGCCCCAGCATTTT. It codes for CASISARGNQPQHF.

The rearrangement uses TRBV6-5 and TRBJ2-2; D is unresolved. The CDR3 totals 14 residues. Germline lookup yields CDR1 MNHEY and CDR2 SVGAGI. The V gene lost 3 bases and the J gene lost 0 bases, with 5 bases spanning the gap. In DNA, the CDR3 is TGTGCCAGCAGTTATGATGCGAACACCGGGGAGCTGTTTTTT. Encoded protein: CASSYDANTGELFF.

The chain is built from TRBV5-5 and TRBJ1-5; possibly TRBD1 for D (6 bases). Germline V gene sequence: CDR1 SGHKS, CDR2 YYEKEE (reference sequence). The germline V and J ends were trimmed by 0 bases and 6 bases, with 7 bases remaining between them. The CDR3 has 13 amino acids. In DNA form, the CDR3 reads TGTGCCAGCAGCTTGGAGGGGGGTCAGCCCCAGCATTTT. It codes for CASSLEGGQPQHF.

This CDR3 is CASTPLRGDEQYF. CDR3 sequence (DNA): TGTGCCAGCACTCCCCTTCGGGGTGACGAGCAGTACTTC. This chain connects TRBV6-6 to TRBJ2-7; perhaps TRBD2 as D (5 bases). The V and J ends lost 7 bases and 5 bases respectively, with 15 bases between them. The CDR3 consists of 13 residues. Germline values: CDR1 MNHNY, CDR2 SVGAGI (reference sequence).

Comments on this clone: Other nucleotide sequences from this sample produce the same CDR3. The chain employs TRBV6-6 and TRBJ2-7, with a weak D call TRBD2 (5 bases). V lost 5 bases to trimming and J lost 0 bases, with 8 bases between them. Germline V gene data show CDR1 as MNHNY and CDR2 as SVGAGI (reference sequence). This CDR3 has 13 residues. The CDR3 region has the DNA TGTGCCAGCAGTGCGAGCGGCTCCTACGAGCAGTACTTC. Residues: CASSASGSYEQYF.

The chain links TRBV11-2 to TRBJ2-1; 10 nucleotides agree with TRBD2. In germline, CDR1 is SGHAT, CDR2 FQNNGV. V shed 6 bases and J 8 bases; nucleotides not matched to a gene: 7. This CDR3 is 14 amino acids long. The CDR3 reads CASSSSGSRYEQFF. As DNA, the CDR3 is TGTGCCAGCAGTTCTAGCGGGAGTCGGTATGAGCAGTTCTTC.

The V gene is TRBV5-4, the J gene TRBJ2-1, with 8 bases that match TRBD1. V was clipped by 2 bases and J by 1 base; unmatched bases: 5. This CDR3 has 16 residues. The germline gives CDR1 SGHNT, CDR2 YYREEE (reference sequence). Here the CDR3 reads CASSFDRGWSYNEQFF. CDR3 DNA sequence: TGTGCCAGCAGCTTTGACAGGGGATGGTCCTACAATGAGCAGTTCTTC.

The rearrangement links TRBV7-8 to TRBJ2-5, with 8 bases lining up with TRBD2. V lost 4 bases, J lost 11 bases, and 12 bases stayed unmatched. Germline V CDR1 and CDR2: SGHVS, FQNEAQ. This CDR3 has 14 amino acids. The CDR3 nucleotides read TGTGCCAGCAGCTCGGGACTAGACGCTCTGGAGCAGTACTTC. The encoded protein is CASSSGLDALEQYF.

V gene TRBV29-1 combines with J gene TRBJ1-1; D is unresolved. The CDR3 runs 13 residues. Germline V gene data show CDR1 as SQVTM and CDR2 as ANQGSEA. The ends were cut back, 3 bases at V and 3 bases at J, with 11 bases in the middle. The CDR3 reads CSVEVRRDTEAFF. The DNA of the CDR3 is TGCAGCGTTGAGGTACGGAGGGACACTGAAGCTTTCTTT.

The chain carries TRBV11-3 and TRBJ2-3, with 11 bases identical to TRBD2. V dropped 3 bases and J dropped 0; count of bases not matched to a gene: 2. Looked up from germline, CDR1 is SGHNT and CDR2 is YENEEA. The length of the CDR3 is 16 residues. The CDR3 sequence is CASSLGLAASTDTQYF. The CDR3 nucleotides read TGTGCCAGCAGCTTGGGACTAGCGGCCAGCACAGATACGCAGTATTTT.

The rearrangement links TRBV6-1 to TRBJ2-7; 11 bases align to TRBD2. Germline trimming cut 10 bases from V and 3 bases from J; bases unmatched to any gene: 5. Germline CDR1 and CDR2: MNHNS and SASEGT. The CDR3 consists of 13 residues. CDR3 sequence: CAILAGGLYEQYF. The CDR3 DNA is TGTGCCATCTTAGCGGGAGGGCTCTACGAGCAGTACTTC.

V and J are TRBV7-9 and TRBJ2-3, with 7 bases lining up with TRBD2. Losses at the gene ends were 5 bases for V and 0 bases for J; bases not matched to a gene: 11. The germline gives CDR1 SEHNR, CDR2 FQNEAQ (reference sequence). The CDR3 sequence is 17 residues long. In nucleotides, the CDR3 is TGTGCCAGCAGCCCACGTGGGGCGCGGGAGAGCACAGATACGCAGTATTTT. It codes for CASSPRGARESTDTQYF. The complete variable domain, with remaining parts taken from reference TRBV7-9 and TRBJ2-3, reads DTGVSQNPRHKITKRGQNVTFRCDPISEHNRLYWYRQTLGQGPEFLTYFQNEAQLEKSRLLSDRFSAERPKGSFSTLEIQRTEQGDSAMYLCASSPRGARESTDTQYFGPGTRLTVL.

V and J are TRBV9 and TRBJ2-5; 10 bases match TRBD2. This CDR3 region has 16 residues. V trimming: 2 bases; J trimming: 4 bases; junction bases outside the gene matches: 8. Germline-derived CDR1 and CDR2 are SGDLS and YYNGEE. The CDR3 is CASSVASGSQGETQYF. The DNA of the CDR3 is TGTGCCAGCAGCGTGGCTAGCGGGAGTCAAGGAGAGACCCAGTACTTC. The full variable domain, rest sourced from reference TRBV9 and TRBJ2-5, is DSGVTQTPKHLITATGQRVTLRCSPRSGDLSVYWYQQSLDQGLQFLIQYYNGEERAKGNILERFSAQQFPDLHSELNLSSLELGDSALYFCASSVASGSQGETQYFGPGTRLLVL.

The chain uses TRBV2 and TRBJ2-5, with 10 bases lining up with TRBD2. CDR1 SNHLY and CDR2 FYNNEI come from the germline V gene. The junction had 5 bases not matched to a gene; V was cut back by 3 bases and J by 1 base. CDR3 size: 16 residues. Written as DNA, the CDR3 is TGTGCCAGCAGTGATATGGTAGCGGGGGGCCAAGAGACCCAGTACTTC. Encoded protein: CASSDMVAGGQETQYF.

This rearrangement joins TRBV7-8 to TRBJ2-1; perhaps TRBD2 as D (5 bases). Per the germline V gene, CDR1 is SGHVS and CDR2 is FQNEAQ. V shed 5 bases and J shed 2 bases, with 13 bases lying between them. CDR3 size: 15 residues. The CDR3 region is CASSPGIGAYNEQFF. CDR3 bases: TGTGCCAGCAGCCCCGGGATTGGTGCCTACAATGAGCAGTTCTTC.

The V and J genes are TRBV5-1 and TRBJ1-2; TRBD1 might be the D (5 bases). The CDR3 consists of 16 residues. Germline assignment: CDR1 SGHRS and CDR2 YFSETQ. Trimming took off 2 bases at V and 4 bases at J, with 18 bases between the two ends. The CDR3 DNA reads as TGCGCCAGCAGCTTTGACAGTACCCTGATGAGCTATGGCTACACCTTC. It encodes CASSFDSTLMSYGYTF.

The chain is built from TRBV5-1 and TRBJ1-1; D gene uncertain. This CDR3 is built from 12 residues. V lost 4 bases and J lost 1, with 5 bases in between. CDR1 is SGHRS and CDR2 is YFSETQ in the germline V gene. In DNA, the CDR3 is TGCGCCAGCAGCGGGCAGAACACTGAAGCTTTCTTT. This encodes CASSGQNTEAFF.

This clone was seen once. DNA of the CDR3: TGTGCCAGCAGCTTGAGGGGCGGAGCCTACAATGAGCAGTTCTTC. Amino acid sequence: CASSLRGGAYNEQFF. The chain uses TRBV5-4 and TRBJ2-1; D may be TRBD1 (5 bases). V lost 1 base, J lost 2 bases, and 10 bases lay in between. The CDR3 consists of 15 residues. Germline V gives CDR1 SGHNT, CDR2 YYREEE (reference sequence).

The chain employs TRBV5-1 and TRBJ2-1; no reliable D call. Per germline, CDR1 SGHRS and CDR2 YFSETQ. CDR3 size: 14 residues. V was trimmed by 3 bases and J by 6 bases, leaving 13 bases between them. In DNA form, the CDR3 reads TGCGCCAGCAGCTCAACCGCTTCAGCCAATGAGCAGTTCTTC. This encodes CASSSTASANEQFF.

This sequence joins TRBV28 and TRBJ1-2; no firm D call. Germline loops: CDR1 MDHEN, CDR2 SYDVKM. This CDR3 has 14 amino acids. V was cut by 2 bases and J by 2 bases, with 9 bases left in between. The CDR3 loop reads CASSLPVQNYGYTF. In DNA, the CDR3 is TGTGCCAGCAGTTTACCGGTACAGAACTATGGCTACACCTTC.